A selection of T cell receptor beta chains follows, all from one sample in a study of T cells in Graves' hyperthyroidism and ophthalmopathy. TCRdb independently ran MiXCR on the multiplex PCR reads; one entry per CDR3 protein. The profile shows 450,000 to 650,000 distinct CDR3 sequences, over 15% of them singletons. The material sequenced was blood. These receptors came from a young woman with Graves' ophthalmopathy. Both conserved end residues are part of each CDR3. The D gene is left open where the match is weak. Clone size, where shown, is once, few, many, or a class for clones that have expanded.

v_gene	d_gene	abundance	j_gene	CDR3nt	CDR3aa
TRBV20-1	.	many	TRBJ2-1	TGCAGTGCTAGAGATCCGGCAGGGCAGTTCTTC	CSARDPAGQFF
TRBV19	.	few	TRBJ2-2	TGTGCCAGTAGTTCTGGGACGGAAAACACCGGGGAGCTGTTTTTT	CASSSGTENTGELFF
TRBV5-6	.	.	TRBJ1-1	TGTGCCAGCAGCTTGGCTGGGCCCTTTAACACTGAAGCTTTCTTT	CASSLAGPFNTEAFF
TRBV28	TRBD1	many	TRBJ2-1	TGTGCCAGCAGTTTAGGGGACAGGGTGGCCAATGAGCAGTTCTTC	CASSLGDRVANEQFF
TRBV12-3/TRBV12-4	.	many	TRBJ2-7	TGTGCCAGCAGGGACAACACCTACGAGCAGTACTTC	CASRDNTYEQYF
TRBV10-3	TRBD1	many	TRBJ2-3	TGTGCCATCCGGACAGGGGGCGCCCCAGATACGCAGTATTTT	CAIRTGGAPDTQYF
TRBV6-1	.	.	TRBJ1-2	TGTGCCAGCAGTGAAGGTACTGGGGGGGCGCGGTATGGCTACACCTTC	CASSEGTGGARYGYTF
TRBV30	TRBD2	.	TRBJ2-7	TGTGCCTGGAGTGTACGGGGGTTCCGGGGGGACTCCTACGAGCAGTACTTC	CAWSVRGFRGDSYEQYF
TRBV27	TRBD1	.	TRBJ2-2	TGTGCCAGCAGCACCTCACTCGGGACAGGGGGTATTAGGGAGCTGTTTTTT	CASSTSLGTGGIRELFF
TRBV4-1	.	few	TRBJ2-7	TGCGCCAGCAGCCAAGACCGCTTTCTCCTTTACCCTTCCTACGAGCAGTACTTC	CASSQDRFLLYPSYEQYF
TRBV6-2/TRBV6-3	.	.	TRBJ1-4	TGTGCCAGCAGTTACCAGATAACCGTGGAAAAACTGTTTTTT	CASSYQITVEKLFF
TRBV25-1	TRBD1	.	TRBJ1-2	TGTGCCAGCAGTGATCGGGCACCGGGACAGGGGTCTGGCTACACCTTC	CASSDRAPGQGSGYTF
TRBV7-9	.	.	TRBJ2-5	TGTGCCAGCACCCACCCGGAGGAAGAGACCCAGTACTTC	CASTHPEEETQYF
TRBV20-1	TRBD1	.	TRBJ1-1	TGCAGTGCAACGGGACAGCTGAACACTGAAGCTTTCTTT	CSATGQLNTEAFF
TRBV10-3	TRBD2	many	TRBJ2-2	TGTGCCATCAGTGAGTTTCCAGCGGGAGTGGGGACCGGGGAGCTGTTTTTT	CAISEFPAGVGTGELFF
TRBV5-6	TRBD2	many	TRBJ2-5	TGTGCCAGCAGCCCGTTCGGGGGTAGCGGGGAAGAGACCCAGTACTTC	CASSPFGGSGEETQYF
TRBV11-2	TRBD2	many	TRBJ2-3	TGTGCCAGCAGCCCTAGCGGGGGGGCCATAAATACGCAGTATTTT	CASSPSGGAINTQYF
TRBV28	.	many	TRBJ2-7	TGTGCCAGCAGTTTGAGGGCAGGGCTAGCCTACGAGCAGTACTTC	CASSLRAGLAYEQYF
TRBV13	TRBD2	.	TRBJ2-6	TGTGCCAGCAGCCTTAGACGGGAGGGGGATGCCGTTACCTCTGGGGCCAACGTCCTGACTTTC	CASSLRREGDAVTSGANVLTF
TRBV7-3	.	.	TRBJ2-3	TGTGCCAGCAGCTTAACTTGGGTGGGGACAGATACGCAGTATTTT	CASSLTWVGTDTQYF
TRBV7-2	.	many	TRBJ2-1	TGTGCCAGCAGCTTAGCGATACGTGGCGGCCCGAGCTCCTACAATGAGCAGTTCTTC	CASSLAIRGGPSSYNEQFF
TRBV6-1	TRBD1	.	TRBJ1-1	TGTGCCAGCACCCTAGACAGGGCGGTCACTGAAGCTTTCTTT	CASTLDRAVTEAFF
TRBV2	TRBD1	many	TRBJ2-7	TGTGCCAGCAGTGTATCTAGGACAGGGGAATCGGCCTCCTACGAGCAGTACTTC	CASSVSRTGESASYEQYF
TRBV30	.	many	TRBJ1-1	TGTGCCTGGAGTGTACATCGGGGGTGGGACCCGAACACTGAAGCTTTCTTT	CAWSVHRGWDPNTEAFF
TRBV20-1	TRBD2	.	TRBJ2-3	TGCAGTGCGCCTGGTCCAGCGGGGGGGGTGTCAGATACGCAGTATTTT	CSAPGPAGGVSDTQYF
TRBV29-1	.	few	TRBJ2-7	TGCAGCGTTGTAGTTCAGGGGTCCTACGAGCAGTACTTC	CSVVVQGSYEQYF
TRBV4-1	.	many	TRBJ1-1	TGCGCCAGCAGCCAAGAATCCGGGGTGGACACTGAAGCTTTCTTT	CASSQESGVDTEAFF
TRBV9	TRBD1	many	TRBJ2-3	TGTGCCAGCAGCGTAGCTGAGCAGGGGGCTAGCACAGATACGCAGTATTTT	CASSVAEQGASTDTQYF
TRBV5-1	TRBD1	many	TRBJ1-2	TGCGCCAGCAGCTACACCGCGGGACAGGGAGGTGGCTACACCTTC	CASSYTAGQGGGYTF
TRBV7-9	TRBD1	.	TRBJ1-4	TGTGCCAGCAGCTTCAGGGGGCGAGGTGAAAAACTGTTTTTT	CASSFRGRGEKLFF
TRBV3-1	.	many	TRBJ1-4	TGTGCCAGCAGCCAAGAACCTAATGAAAAACTGTTTTTT	CASSQEPNEKLFF